Listed here are 9 T cell receptor beta chains from one sample, sequenced in a study of blood T cell repertoires in COVID-19. The table came from immunoSEQ multiplex PCR; TCRdb's copy has only in-frame clones and leaves some out. The data hold 45,000 or so clones, with roughly 84% observed a single time. The sequencing input was peripheral blood. All receptors come from a human donor in a cohort sampled during active COVID-19.

This chain connects TRBV25-1 to TRBJ2-7; TRBD2 might be the D (7 bases). The ends were cut back, 10 bases at V and 2 bases at J, with 24 bases in the middle. The germline V gene encodes CDR1 MGHDK and CDR2 SYGVNS. The CDR3 extends over 16 amino acids. The CDR3 DNA reads TGTGCCACCCCAAAGGGGGGGCCCGGTATCCCCTACGAGCAGTACTTC. Its translation: CATPKGGPGIPYEQYF.

This chain links TRBV4-1 with TRBJ1-1; D not certain. In germline, CDR1 is MGHRA, CDR2 YSYEKL. The length of the CDR3 is 17 residues. V was pared by 1 base and J by 3 bases, with 18 bases between. The CDR3 region has the DNA TGCGCCAGCAGCCAAGGCGTCTTAGGCAGGTCGTACACTGAAGCTTTCTTT. Translating it yields CASSQGVLGRSYTEAFF.

V gene TRBV7-2 combines with J gene TRBJ2-3; D may be TRBD1 (6 bases). Germline CDR1 reads SGHTA; CDR2 reads FQGNSA. V was pared by 3 bases and J by 5 bases, with 9 bases between. This CDR3 has 13 amino acids. Here the CDR3 reads CASSFSGEDTQYF. Here the CDR3 DNA reads TGTGCCAGCAGCTTTTCAGGGGAAGATACGCAGTATTTT.

The genes are TRBV5-1 and TRBJ2-3; TRBD2 aligns across 8 bases. The germline V gene encodes CDR1 SGHRS and CDR2 YFSETQ. The V and J ends lost 0 bases and 2 bases, in that order; junction bases with no gene match: 14. This CDR3 is 19 amino acids long. DNA of the CDR3: TGCGCCAGCAGCTTGGGCCCAGTGGGGCGGGGGGTTATCACAGATACGCAGTATTTT. Amino acids: CASSLGPVGRGVITDTQYF.

V and J are TRBV5-1 and TRBJ2-7, with TRBD1 matching over 7 bases. V lost 4 bases, J lost 4 bases, and 5 bases stayed unmatched. CDR3 length equals 13 residues. Germline-derived CDR1 and CDR2 are SGHRS and YFSETQ. CDR3 protein: CASSLSGQYEQYF. As DNA, the CDR3 is TGCGCCAGCAGCCTGTCGGGACAGTACGAGCAGTACTTC. The whole variable domain, remainder taken from reference TRBV5-1 and TRBJ2-7, is KAGVTQTPRYLIKTRGQQVTLSCSPISGHRSVSWYQQTPGQGLQFLFEYFSETQRNKGNFPGRFSGRQFSNSRSEMNVSTLELGDSALYLCASSLSGQYEQYFGPGTRLTVT.

This clone was seen just once. The chain has TRBV7-2 and TRBJ1-6, with TRBD1 identical over 7 bases. Germline V gene data show CDR1 as SGHTA and CDR2 as FQGNSA. V dropped 5 bases and J dropped 10; count of bases not matched to a gene: 8. The CDR3 runs to 14 residues. The CDR3 DNA sequence: TGTGCCAGCAGCGATCGACAGGGCGACTCACCCCTCCACTTT. Its translation: CASSDRQGDSPLHF.

The rearrangement joins TRBV7-3 to TRBJ2-3; 7 nucleotides align to TRBD2. The CDR3 consists of 15 residues. Germline V CDR1 and CDR2: SGHTA, FQGTGA. The J segment lost 1 base and the V segment lost 2 bases, leaving 3 bases of the junction unmatched. The CDR3 coding sequence is TGTGCCAGCAGCTTAGGCCTAGCGGGCACAGATACGCAGTATTTT. This translates into CASSLGLAGTDTQYF. Full variable domain (missing parts from reference TRBV7-3 and TRBJ2-3): GAGVSQTPSNKVTEKGKYVELRCDPISGHTALYWYRQSLGQGPEFLIYFQGTGAADDSGLPNDRFFAVRPEGSVSTLKIQRTERGDSAVYLCASSLGLAGTDTQYFGPGTRLTVL.

This chain uses TRBV9 with TRBJ2-1; D uncertain. CDR3 length: 16 residues. The V gene lost 1 base and the J gene lost 4 bases, with 15 bases spanning the gap. Germline CDR1 and CDR2: SGDLS and YYNGEE. CDR3 loop: CASSVTRHSNYNEQFF. DNA for the CDR3: TGTGCCAGCAGCGTAACCCGACACAGCAATTACAATGAGCAGTTCTTC.

The J gene is TRBJ1-2, the V gene TRBV7-9; possibly TRBD1 for D (6 bases). CDR1 is SEHNR and CDR2 is FQNEAQ in the germline V gene (reference sequence). CDR3 length: 15 amino acids. V was cut by 4 bases and J by 5 bases, with 17 bases left in between. DNA for the CDR3: TGTGCCAGCAGCTCCTCCGGGACAATCTTTTATGGCTACACCTTC. Amino acids: CASSSSGTIFYGYTF.